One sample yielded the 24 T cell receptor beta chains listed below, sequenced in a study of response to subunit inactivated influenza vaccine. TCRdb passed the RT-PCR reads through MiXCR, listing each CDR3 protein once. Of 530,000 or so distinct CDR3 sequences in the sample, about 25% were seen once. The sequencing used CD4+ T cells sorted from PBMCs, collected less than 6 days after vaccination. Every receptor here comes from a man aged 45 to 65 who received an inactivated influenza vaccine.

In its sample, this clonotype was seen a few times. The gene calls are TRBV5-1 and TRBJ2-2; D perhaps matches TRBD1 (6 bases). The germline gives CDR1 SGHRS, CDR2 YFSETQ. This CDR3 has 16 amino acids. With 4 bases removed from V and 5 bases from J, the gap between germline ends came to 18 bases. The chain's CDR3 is CASSALPNRDTGELFF. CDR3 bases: TGCGCCAGCAGCGCCCTCCCAAACAGGGATACCGGGGAGCTGTTTTTT.

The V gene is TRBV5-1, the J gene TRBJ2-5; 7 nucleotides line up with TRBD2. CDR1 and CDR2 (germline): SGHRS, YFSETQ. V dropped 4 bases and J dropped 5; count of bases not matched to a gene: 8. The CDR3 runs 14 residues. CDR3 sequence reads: CASSPVGGLETQYF. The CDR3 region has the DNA TGCGCCAGCAGCCCGGTCGGGGGGTTGGAGACCCAGTACTTC.

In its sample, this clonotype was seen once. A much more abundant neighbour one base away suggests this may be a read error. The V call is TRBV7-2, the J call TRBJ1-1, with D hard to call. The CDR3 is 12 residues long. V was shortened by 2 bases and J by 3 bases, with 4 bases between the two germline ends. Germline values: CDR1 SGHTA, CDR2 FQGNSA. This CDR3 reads CASSLRYTEAFF. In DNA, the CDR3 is TGTGCCAGCAGCTTAAGGTACACTGAAGCTTTCTTT. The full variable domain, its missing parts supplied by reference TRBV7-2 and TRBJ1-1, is GAGVSQSPSNKVTEKGKDVELRCDPISGHTALYWYRQSLGQGLEFLIYFQGNSAPDKSGLPSDRFSAERTGGSVSTLTIQRTQQEDSAVYLCASSLRYTEAFFGQGTRLTVV.

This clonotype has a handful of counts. The DNA of the CDR3 is TGCAGTGTCCTGGGACAGACCAATCAGCCCCAGCATTTT. Amino acids: CSVLGQTNQPQHF. The V and J genes are TRBV20-1 and TRBJ1-5; 7 nucleotides agree with TRBD1. Germline assignment: CDR1 DFQATT and CDR2 SNEGSKA (reference sequence). This CDR3 region has 13 residues. The junction had 6 bases not matched to a gene; V was cut back by 7 bases and J by 3 bases.

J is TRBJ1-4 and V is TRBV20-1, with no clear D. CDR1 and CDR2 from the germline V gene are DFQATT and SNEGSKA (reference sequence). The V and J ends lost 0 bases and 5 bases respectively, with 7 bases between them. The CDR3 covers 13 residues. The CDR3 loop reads CSAREGVNEKLFF. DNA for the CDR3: TGCAGTGCTAGAGAGGGAGTGAATGAAAAACTGTTTTTT.

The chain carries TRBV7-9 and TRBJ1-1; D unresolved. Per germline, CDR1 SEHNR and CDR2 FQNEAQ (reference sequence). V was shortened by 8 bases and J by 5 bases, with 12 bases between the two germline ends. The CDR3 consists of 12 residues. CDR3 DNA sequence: TGTGCCAGCGGTGCCGGTCCGACTGAAGCTTTCTTT. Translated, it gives CASGAGPTEAFF.

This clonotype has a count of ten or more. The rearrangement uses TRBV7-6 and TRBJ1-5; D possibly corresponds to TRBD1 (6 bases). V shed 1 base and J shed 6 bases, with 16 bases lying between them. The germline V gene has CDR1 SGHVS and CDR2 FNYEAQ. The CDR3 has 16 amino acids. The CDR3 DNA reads TGTGCCAGCAGCTTAGTAGCAGGGGATGTTGGTCAGCCCCAGCATTTT. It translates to CASSLVAGDVGQPQHF.

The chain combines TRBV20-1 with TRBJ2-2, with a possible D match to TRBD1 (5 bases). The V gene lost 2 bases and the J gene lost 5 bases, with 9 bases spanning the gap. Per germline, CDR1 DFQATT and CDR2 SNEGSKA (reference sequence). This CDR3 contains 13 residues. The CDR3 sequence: CSARKQATGELFF. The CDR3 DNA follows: TGCAGTGCTAGAAAACAGGCTACCGGGGAGCTGTTTTTT.

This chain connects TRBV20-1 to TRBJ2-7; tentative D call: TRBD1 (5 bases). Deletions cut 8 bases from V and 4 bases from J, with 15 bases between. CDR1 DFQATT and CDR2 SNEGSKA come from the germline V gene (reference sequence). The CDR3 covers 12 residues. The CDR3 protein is CSTEPQGYEQYF. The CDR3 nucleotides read TGCAGTACTGAACCCCAGGGATACGAGCAGTACTTC.

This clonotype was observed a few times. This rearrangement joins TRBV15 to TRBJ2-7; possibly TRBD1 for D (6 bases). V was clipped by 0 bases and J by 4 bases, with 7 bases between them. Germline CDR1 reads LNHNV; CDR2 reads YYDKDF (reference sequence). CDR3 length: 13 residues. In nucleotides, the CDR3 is TGTGCCACCAGCAGAGACACAGGGTACGAGCAGTACTTC. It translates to CATSRDTGYEQYF.

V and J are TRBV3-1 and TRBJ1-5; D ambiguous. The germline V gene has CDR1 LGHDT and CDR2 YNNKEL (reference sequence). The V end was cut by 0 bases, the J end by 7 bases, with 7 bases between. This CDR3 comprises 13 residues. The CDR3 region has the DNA TGTGCCAGCAGCCAAGAGGGTATCCAGCCCCAGCATTTT. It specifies CASSQEGIQPQHF.

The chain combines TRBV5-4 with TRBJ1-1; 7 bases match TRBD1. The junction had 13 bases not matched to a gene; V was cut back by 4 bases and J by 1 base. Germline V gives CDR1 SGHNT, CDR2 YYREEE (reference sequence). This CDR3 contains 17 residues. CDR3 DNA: TGTGCCAGCAGCCCCCAGGGGGGGCCCAAGAAGAACACTGAAGCTTTCTTT. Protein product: CASSPQGGPKKNTEAFF. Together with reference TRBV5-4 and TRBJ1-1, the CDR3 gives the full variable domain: ETGVTQSPTHLIKTRGQQVTLRCSSQSGHNTVSWYQQALGQGPQFIFQYYREEENGRGNFPPRFSGLQFPNYSSELNVNALELDDSALYLCASSPQGGPKKNTEAFFGQGTRLTVV.

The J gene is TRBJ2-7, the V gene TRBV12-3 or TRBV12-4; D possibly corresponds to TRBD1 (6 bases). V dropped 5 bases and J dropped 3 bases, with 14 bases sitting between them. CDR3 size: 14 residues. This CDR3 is CASSRGQGIYEQYF. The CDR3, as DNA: TGTGCCAGCAGTCGGGGCCAGGGGATCTACGAGCAGTACTTC.

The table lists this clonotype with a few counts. The CDR3 reads CRGIRGNEQFF. The DNA for the CDR3 is TGCAGAGGTATCCGTGGGAATGAGCAGTTCTTC. This chain connects TRBV20-1 to TRBJ2-1; D uncertain. There are 11 residues in the CDR3. CDR1 is DFQATT, CDR2 SNEGSKA, per germline (reference sequence).

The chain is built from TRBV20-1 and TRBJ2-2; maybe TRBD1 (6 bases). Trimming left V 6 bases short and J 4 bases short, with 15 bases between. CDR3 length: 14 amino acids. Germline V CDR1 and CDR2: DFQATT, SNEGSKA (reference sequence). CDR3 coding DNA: TGCAGTGCCCCGGGACATTCGACCACCGGGGAGCTGTTTTTT. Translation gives CSAPGHSTTGELFF.

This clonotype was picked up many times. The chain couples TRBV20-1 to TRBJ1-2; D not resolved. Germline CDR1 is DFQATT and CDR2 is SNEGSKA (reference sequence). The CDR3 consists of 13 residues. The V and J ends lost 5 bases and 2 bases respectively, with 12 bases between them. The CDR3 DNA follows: TGCAGTGCTGGGTGGGCAGTGAACTATGGCTACACCTTC. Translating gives CSAGWAVNYGYTF.

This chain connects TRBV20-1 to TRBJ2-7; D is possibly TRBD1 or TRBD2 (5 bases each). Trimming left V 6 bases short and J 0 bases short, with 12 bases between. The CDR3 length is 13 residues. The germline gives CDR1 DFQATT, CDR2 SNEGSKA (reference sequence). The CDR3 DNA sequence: TGCAGTGCCAGGGACGGTCTCTCCTACGAGCAGTACTTC. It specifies CSARDGLSYEQYF.

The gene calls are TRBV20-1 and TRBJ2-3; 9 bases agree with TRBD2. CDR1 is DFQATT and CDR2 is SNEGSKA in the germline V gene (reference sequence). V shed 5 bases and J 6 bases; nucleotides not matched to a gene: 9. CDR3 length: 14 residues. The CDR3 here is CSAGNSGGGDTQYF. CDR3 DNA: TGCAGTGCTGGAAATAGCGGGGGAGGGGATACGCAGTATTTT.

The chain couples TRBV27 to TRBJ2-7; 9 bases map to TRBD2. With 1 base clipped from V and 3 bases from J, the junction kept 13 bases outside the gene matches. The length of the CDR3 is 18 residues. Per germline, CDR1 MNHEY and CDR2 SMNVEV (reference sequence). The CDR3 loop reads CASSLWVGRAGGGYEQYF. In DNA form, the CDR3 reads TGTGCCAGCAGTTTATGGGTCGGCAGGGCGGGAGGGGGCTACGAGCAGTACTTC.

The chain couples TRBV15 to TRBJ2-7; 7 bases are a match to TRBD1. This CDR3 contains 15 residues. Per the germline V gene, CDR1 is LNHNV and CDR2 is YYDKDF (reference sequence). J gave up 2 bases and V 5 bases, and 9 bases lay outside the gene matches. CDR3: CATSRGTAPTYEQYF. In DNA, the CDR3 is TGTGCCACCAGCCGAGGGACAGCGCCCACCTACGAGCAGTACTTC.

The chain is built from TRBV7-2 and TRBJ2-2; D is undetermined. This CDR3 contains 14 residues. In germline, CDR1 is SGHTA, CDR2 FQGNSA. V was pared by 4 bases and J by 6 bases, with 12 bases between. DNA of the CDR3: TGTGCCAGCAGCTACCAAAGGCAGCCCGGGGAGCTGTTTTTT. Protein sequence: CASSYQRQPGELFF.

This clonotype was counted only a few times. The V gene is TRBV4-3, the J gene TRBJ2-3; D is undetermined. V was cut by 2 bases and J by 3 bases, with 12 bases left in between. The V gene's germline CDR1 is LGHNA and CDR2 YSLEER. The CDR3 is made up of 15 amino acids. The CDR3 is CASSQSGLGTDTQYF. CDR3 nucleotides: TGCGCCAGCAGCCAATCCGGATTAGGGACAGATACGCAGTATTTT.

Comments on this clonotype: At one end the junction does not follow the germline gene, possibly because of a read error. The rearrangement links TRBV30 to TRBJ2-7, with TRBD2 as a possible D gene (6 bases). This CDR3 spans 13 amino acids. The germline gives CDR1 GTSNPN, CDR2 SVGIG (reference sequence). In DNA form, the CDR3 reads TGTGCCCGGAGGTTCGCGGGAAGCCACGAGCAGTACTTC. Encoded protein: CARRFAGSHEQYF.

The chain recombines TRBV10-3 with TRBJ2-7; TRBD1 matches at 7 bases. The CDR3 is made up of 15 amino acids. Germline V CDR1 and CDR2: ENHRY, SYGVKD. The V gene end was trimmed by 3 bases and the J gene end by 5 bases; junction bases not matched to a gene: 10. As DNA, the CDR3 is TGTGCCATCAGTGACCCACTGACAGGGTTGCACGAGCAGTACTTC. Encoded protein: CAISDPLTGLHEQYF.